One and the same sample provided the 21 T cell receptor beta chains below, sequenced in a study of spatial heterogeneity in lung cancer. As for time point: blood at routine non-recurrence follow-up after resection. TCRdb recomputed calls from the 5' RACE reads with MiXCR, one row per CDR3 protein. The sample shows about 70,000 distinct CDR3 sequences, about 9.5% of them seen only once. Sequencing was performed on PBMCs, taken at follow-up. These receptors were taken from a female donor with early-stage non-small cell lung cancer.

This clonotype was recorded at least ten times. This sequence joins TRBV18 and TRBJ2-1; 9 bases map to TRBD2. The CDR3 is made up of 15 amino acids. After removal of 0 bases from V and 7 bases from J, the junction contained 4 bases not matched to a gene. Germline CDR1 is KGHSH and CDR2 is LQKENI. CDR3 sequence (DNA): TGTGCCAGCTCACCACCGGGACTAGCTAGGAATGAGCAGTTCTTC. This translates into CASSPPGLARNEQFF.

This clonotype was seen a few times. One junction end does not reproduce the germline sequence, and a read error may be involved. The rearrangement joins TRBV7-3 to TRBJ2-1, with 7 bases fitting TRBD2. There are 14 residues in the CDR3. Germline assignment: CDR1 SGHTA and CDR2 FQGTGA. CDR3 nucleotides: TGTGCCAGCAGCTTACGGGGGGATGACAATGAGCAGTTCTTT. It specifies CASSLRGDDNEQFF.

This clonotype was seen repeatedly, ten times or more. The gene calls are TRBV29-1 and TRBJ1-1, with 7 bases lining up with TRBD1. V was clipped by 7 bases and J by 5 bases; unmatched bases: 13. This CDR3 is built from 14 residues. CDR1 is SQVTM, CDR2 ANQGSEA, per germline. Here the CDR3 DNA reads TGCAGCGCCAACCAACAGGGGAGATGGACTGAAGCTTTCTTT. It yields the protein CSANQQGRWTEAFF.

This clonotype was detected only a few times. This chain connects TRBV7-9 to TRBJ1-2, with unresolved D. The CDR3 extends over 13 amino acids. Germline CDR1 reads SEHNR; CDR2 reads FQNEAQ (reference sequence). V was shortened by 1 base and J by 6 bases, with 9 bases between the two germline ends. The DNA for the CDR3 is TGTGCCAGCAGCTTAGATATCGGGGATGGCTACACCTTC. It codes for CASSLDIGDGYTF.

The genes are TRBV24-1 and TRBJ2-5; D is undetermined. The CDR3 extends over 11 amino acids. Trimming took 3 bases from V and 14 from J, leaving 12 bases between them. Germline V gives CDR1 KGHDR, CDR2 SFDVKD. DNA of the CDR3: TGTGCCACCAGTGATCCACTTAGTAACTACTTC. Amino acids: CATSDPLSNYF.

This clonotype was recorded many times. The chain couples TRBV5-1 to TRBJ1-2; 8 positions agree with TRBD1. The V gene end was trimmed by 0 bases and the J gene end by 5 bases; junction bases not matched to a gene: 15. Per germline, CDR1 SGHRS and CDR2 YFSETQ. The CDR3 runs to 18 residues. Here the CDR3 DNA reads TGCGCCAGCAGCTTGGGCCTCGGACAGGGCTCCCTTGGGTATGGCTACACCTTC. This codes for CASSLGLGQGSLGYGYTF. Full variable domain (rest looked up from reference TRBV5-1 and TRBJ1-2): KAGVTQTPRYLIKTRGQQVTLSCSPISGHRSVSWYQQTPGQGLQFLFEYFSETQRNKGNFPGRFSGRQFSNSRSEMNVSTLELGDSALYLCASSLGLGQGSLGYGYTFGSGTRLTVV.

This clonotype was seen only once. A much larger clone is a single base away; this may be a read error. The chain recombines TRBV11-2 with TRBJ2-7, with D possibly TRBD2 on 6 matching bases. Germline CDR1 is SGHAT and CDR2 is FQNNGV. Trimming pared 4 bases from V and 9 bases from J, leaving 22 bases between. The CDR3 is 15 residues long. CDR3 residues: CASSCLRTTAAGQYF. As DNA, the CDR3 is TGTGCCAGCAGCTGCCTAAGGACTACGGCGGCGGGGCAGTACTTC.

The chain recombines TRBV10-3 with TRBJ2-3; TRBD2 might be the D (5 bases). Germline CDR1 is ENHRY and CDR2 is SYGVKD. V dropped 9 bases and J dropped 0 bases, with 19 bases sitting between them. The CDR3 totals 16 residues. The CDR3 DNA reads TGTGCCATAAGGGCGCTGCGGGCCGCTAGCACAGATACGCAGTATTTT. It is translated as CAIRALRAASTDTQYF.

This clonotype was detected ten times or more. The chain has TRBV28 and TRBJ2-5; possible D gene TRBD2, 5 bases. Looked up from germline, CDR1 is MDHEN and CDR2 is SYDVKM. The CDR3 runs 14 residues. Trimming left V 5 bases short and J 4 bases short, with 14 bases between. In nucleotides, the CDR3 is TGTGCCAGCAGTCCCCCCGACTACGGAGAGACCCAGTACTTC. Translation gives CASSPPDYGETQYF. Looking up the rest from reference TRBV28 and TRBJ2-5 gives the full variable domain: DVKVTQSSRYLVKRTGEKVFLECVQDMDHENMFWYRQDPGLGLRLIYFSYDVKMKEKGDIPEGYSVSREKKERFSLILESASTNQTSMYLCASSPPDYGETQYFGPGTRLLVL.

This rearrangement joins TRBV6-2 or TRBV6-3 to TRBJ2-7; 7 bases are a match to TRBD2. J lost 5 bases, V lost 6 bases, and 16 bases had no gene match. The germline gives CDR1 MNHEY, CDR2 SVGEGT. The CDR3 has 16 residues. CDR3 loop: CASSPRRLALGHEQYF. CDR3 nucleotide sequence: TGTGCCAGCAGCCCACGGAGACTAGCTTTGGGCCACGAGCAGTACTTC.

The CDR3 is CASSPGRRAEETQYF. CDR3 sequence (DNA): TGTGCCAGCAGCCCCGGTAGGAGGGCGGAAGAGACCCAGTACTTC. This chain connects TRBV7-3 to TRBJ2-5; D is perhaps TRBD2 (6 bases). Germline loops: CDR1 SGHTA, CDR2 FQGTGA. This CDR3 contains 15 residues. The V and J ends lost 5 bases and 3 bases respectively, with 16 bases between them. The whole variable domain, remainder taken from reference TRBV7-3 and TRBJ2-5, is GAGVSQTPSNKVTEKGKYVELRCDPISGHTALYWYRQSLGQGPEFLIYFQGTGAADDSGLPNDRFFAVRPEGSVSTLKIQRTERGDSAVYLCASSPGRRAEETQYFGPGTRLLVL.

The chain couples TRBV5-1 to TRBJ2-7; perhaps TRBD1 as D (8 bases). V shed 0 bases and J shed 2 bases, with 12 bases lying between them. CDR3 length: 15 amino acids. Germline CDR1 reads SGHRS; CDR2 reads YFSETQ. CDR3 amino acids: CASSLDRGTTYEQYF. The CDR3 DNA reads as TGCGCCAGCAGCTTGGACAGGGGGACTACCTACGAGCAGTACTTC.

This clonotype was seen many times. This chain links TRBV4-1 with TRBJ2-1, with a weak D call TRBD2 (6 bases). There are 11 residues in the CDR3. Trimming cost V 7 bases and J 7 bases, with 8 bases left between them. Per the germline V gene, CDR1 is MGHRA and CDR2 is YSYEKL. Here the CDR3 reads CASKRENEQFF. The DNA of the CDR3 is TGCGCCAGCAAACGGGAGAATGAGCAGTTCTTC.

This clonotype showed up many times. The chain uses TRBV6-1 and TRBJ1-1, with a possible D match to TRBD1 (5 bases). Between the trimmed V and J ends, which lost 10 bases and 11 bases, there was a span of 17 bases. The CDR3 runs 11 residues. Germline loops: CDR1 MNHNS, CDR2 SASEGT. CDR3 loop: CATSGSRLAFF. The CDR3 coding sequence is TGTGCCACCTCAGGGAGCCGCCTGGCTTTCTTT.

In this sample, this clonotype turned up many times. This rearrangement joins TRBV7-9 to TRBJ2-1; no definite D call. This CDR3 spans 13 amino acids. The germline V gene encodes CDR1 SEHNR and CDR2 FQNEAQ (reference sequence). Trimming shortened V by 5 bases and J by 8 bases, and 13 bases separated the two germline ends. The CDR3 here is CASSTVEADEQFF. CDR3 DNA sequence: TGTGCCAGCAGCACCGTCGAGGCGGATGAGCAGTTCTTC.

This clonotype appeared a few times. CDR3: CSASIRAGGADEQYF. The CDR3 bases are TGCAGTGCTAGTATCCGAGCGGGAGGGGCGGACGAGCAGTACTTC. The rearrangement uses TRBV20-1 and TRBJ2-7; 10 bases fit TRBD2. Germline V gives CDR1 DFQATT, CDR2 SNEGSKA (reference sequence). CDR3 length: 15 amino acids. Trimming took 3 bases from V and 5 from J; bases not matched to a gene: 10.

This clonotype was observed at least ten times. This chain links TRBV4-1 with TRBJ2-2; 8 bases are a match to TRBD2. CDR1 and CDR2 from the germline V gene are MGHRA and YSYEKL. The CDR3 contains 16 residues. J was trimmed by 2 bases and V by 3 bases; bases with no gene match: 5. The CDR3 loop reads CASSQVAGLNTGELFF. As DNA, the CDR3 is TGCGCCAGCAGCCAGGTAGCGGGACTTAACACCGGGGAGCTGTTTTTT.

This clonotype has only a few counts. The genes are TRBV3-1 and TRBJ1-3; TRBD1 aligns across 9 bases. The ends lost 5 bases at V and 3 bases at J; junction bases unmatched: 5. Germline assignment: CDR1 LGHDT and CDR2 YNNKEL (reference sequence). There are 15 residues in the CDR3. As DNA, the CDR3 is TGTGCCAGCAGCTGGGGACAGGGCGATGGAAACACCATATATTTT. Translating it yields CASSWGQGDGNTIYF.

This clonotype was found many times. This sequence joins TRBV5-1 and TRBJ1-6, with a weak D call TRBD1 (6 bases). CDR3 length: 16 amino acids. Trimming removed 0 bases at V and 10 bases at J, with 17 bases between. In germline, CDR1 is SGHRS, CDR2 YFSETQ. The CDR3 loop reads CASSLGDAGARSPLHF. CDR3 DNA: TGCGCCAGCAGCTTGGGGGACGCAGGGGCTAGGTCACCCCTCCACTTT.

The table lists this clonotype with many counts. The chain links TRBV18 to TRBJ1-5; D remains unclear. Trimming took off 3 bases at V and 3 bases at J, with 9 bases between the two ends. Germline CDR1 is KGHSH and CDR2 is LQKENI. This CDR3 is built from 14 residues. CDR3 sequence: CASSPGGTNQPQHF. CDR3 coding DNA: TGTGCCAGCTCACCCGGAGGAACCAATCAGCCCCAGCATTTT.

Many counts were recorded for this clonotype. The chain couples TRBV25-1 to TRBJ2-1, with D maybe TRBD1 (5 bases). Germline V gene lookup returns CDR1 MGHDK and CDR2 SYGVNS. This CDR3 contains 14 residues. Trimming pared 3 bases from V and 7 bases from J, leaving 13 bases between. Here the CDR3 DNA reads TGTGCCAGCAGTGACTTACAGGAATGGAATGAGCAGTTCTTC. It translates to CASSDLQEWNEQFF.